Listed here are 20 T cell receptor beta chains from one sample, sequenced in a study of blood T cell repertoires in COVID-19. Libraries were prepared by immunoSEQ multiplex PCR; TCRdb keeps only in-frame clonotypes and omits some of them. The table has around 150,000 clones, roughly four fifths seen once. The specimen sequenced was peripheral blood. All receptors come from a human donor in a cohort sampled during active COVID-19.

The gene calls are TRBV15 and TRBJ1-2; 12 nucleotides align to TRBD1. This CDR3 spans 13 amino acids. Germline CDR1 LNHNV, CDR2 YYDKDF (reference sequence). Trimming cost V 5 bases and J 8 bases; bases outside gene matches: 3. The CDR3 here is CATSPGTGGGYTF. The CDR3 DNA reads TGTGCCACCAGCCCCGGGACAGGGGGCGGCTACACCTTC.

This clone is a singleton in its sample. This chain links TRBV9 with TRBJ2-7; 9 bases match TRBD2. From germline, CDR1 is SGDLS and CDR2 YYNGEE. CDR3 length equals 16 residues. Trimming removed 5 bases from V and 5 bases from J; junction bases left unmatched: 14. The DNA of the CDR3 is TGTGCCAGCAGTAAAGGGGCGGGAGGGGGAACTAACGAGCAGTACTTC. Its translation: CASSKGAGGGTNEQYF.

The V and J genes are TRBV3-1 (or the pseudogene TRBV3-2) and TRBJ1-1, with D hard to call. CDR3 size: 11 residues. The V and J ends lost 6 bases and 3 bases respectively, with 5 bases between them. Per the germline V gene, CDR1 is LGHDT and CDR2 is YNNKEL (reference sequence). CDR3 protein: CASSSYTEAFF. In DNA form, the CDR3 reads TGTGCCAGCAGTTCCTACACTGAAGCTTTCTTT.

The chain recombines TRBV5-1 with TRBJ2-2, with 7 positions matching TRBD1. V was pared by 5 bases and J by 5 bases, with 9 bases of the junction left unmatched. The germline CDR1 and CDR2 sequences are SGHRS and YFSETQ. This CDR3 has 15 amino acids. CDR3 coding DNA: TGCGCCAGCAGTAGGGACAGAACCGAGACCGGGGAGCTGTTTTTT. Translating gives CASSRDRTETGELFF. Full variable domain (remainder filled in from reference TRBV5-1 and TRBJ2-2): KAGVTQTPRYLIKTRGQQVTLSCSPISGHRSVSWYQQTPGQGLQFLFEYFSETQRNKGNFPGRFSGRQFSNSRSEMNVSTLELGDSALYLCASSRDRTETGELFFGEGSRLTVL.

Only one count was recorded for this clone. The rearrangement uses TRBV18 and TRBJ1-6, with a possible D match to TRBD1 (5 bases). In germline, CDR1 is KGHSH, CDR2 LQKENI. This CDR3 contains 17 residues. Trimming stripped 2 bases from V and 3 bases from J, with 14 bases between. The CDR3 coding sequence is TGTGCCAGCTCACCATTGGCCACAGGAAGCTATAATTCACCCCTCCACTTT. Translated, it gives CASSPLATGSYNSPLHF.

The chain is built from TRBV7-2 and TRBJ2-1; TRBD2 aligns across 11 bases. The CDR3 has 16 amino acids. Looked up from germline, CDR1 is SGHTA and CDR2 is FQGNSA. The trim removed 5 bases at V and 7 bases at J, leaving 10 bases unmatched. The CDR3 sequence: CASSPLSGGAGNEQFF. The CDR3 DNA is TGTGCCAGCAGCCCTCTTAGCGGGGGGGCTGGAAATGAGCAGTTCTTC.

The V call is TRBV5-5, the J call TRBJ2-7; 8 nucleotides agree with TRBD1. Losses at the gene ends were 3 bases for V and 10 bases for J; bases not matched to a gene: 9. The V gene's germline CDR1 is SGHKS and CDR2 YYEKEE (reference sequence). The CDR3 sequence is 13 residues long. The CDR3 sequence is CASSSPDRGIQYF. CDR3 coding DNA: TGTGCCAGCAGCTCACCCGACAGGGGTATACAGTACTTC.

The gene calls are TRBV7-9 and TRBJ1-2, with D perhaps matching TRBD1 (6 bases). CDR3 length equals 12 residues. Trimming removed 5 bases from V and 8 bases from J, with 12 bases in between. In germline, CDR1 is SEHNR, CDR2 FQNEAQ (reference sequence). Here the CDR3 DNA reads TGTGCCAGCAGCCGGGACAATAAGGGCTACACCTTC. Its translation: CASSRDNKGYTF.

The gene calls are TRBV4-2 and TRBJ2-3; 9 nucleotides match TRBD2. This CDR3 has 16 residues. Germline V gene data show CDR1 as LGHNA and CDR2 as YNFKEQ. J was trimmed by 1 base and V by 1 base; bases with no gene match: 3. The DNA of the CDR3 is TGTGCCAGCAGCCAAGGGGTAGCGGGGGGCACAGATACGCAGTATTTT. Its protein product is CASSQGVAGGTDTQYF.

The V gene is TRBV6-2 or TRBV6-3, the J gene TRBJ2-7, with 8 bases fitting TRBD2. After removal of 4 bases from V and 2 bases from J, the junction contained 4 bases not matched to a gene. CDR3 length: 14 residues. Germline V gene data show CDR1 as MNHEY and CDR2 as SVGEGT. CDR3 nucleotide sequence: TGTGCCAGCAGTTCGAACGGGAGGGCCTACGAGCAGTACTTC. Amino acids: CASSSNGRAYEQYF.

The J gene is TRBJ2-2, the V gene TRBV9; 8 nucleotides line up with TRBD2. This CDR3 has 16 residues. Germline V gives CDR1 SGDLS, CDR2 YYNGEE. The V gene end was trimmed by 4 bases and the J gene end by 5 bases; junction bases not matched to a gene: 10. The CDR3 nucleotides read TGTGCCAGCAGCTTAGAGCGGGAGATTTGGACCGGGGAGCTGTTTTTT. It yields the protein CASSLEREIWTGELFF.

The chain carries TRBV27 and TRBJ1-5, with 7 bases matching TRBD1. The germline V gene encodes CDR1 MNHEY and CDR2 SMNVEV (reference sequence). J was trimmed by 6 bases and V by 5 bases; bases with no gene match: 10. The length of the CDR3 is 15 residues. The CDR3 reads CASSPGGGGIQPQHF. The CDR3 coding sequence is TGTGCCAGCAGTCCCGGTGGAGGGGGCATTCAGCCCCAGCATTTT.

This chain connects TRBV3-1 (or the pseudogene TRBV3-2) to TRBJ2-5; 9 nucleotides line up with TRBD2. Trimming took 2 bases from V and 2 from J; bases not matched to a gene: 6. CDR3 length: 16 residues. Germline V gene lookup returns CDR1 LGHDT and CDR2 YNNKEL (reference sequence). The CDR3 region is CASSQRSGGQQETQYF. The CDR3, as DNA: TGTGCCAGCAGCCAACGTAGCGGGGGTCAACAAGAGACCCAGTACTTC.

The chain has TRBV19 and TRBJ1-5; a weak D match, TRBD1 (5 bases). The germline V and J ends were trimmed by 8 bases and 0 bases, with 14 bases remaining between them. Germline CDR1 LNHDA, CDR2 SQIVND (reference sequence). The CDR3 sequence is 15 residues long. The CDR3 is CASYSGVHSNQPQHF. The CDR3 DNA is TGTGCCAGTTACTCGGGGGTCCATAGCAATCAGCCCCAGCATTTT.

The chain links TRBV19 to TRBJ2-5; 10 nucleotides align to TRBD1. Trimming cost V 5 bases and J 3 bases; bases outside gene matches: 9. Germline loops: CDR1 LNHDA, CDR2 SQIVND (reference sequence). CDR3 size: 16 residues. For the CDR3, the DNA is TGTGCCAGTAGTCCTCCCCGGGACAGGGGCAAAGAGACCCAGTACTTC. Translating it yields CASSPPRDRGKETQYF.

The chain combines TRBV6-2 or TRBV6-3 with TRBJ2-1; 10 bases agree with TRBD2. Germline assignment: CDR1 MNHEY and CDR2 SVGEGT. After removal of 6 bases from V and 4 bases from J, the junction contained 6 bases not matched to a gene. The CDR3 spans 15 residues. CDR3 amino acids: CASSPTSGFYNEQFF. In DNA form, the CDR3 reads TGTGCCAGCAGCCCGACTAGCGGGTTTTACAATGAGCAGTTCTTC.

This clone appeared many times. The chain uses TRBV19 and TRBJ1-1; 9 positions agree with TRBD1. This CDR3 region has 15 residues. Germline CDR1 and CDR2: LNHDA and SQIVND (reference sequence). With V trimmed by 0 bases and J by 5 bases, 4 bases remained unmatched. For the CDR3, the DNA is TGTGCCAGTAGTATAGAGGGACAGGGTAGGACTGAAGCTTTCTTT. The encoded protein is CASSIEGQGRTEAFF.

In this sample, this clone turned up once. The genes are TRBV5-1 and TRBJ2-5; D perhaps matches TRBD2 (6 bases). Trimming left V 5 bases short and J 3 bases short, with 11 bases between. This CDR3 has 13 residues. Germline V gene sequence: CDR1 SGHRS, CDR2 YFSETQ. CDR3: CASRGLAEETQYF. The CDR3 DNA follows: TGCGCCAGCAGGGGACTGGCCGAAGAGACCCAGTACTTC.

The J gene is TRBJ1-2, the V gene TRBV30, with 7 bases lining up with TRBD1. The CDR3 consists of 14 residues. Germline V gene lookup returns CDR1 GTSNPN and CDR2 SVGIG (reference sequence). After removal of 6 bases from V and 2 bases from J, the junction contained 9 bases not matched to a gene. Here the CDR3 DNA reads TGTGCCTGTCCGAGGGGCAGGGGGAACTATGGCTACACCTTC. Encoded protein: CACPRGRGNYGYTF.

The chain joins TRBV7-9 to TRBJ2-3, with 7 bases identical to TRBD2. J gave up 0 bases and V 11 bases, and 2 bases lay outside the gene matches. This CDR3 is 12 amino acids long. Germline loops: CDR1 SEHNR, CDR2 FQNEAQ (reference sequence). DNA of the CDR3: TGTGCCTGTAGCGGGAGCACAGATACGCAGTATTTT. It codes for CACSGSTDTQYF.